This T cell receptor beta chain was retrieved from a study of T-cell reconstitution after alpha-beta-depleted transplantation in children. Study-wide findings and caveats: Reports say that about two months after transplant, the alpha-beta T cells came out of several hundred graft clones that had expanded.

The table lists this clonotype with many counts. Its matching antigen is unknown. V was clipped by 3 bases and J by 6 bases, with 8 bases between them. The CDR3 covers 13 residues. CDR1 and CDR2 from the germline V gene are LGHDT and YNNKEL (reference sequence). This sample's TCRbeta library carried unique molecular identifier barcodes. TCRdb re-analysed the PCR reads in MiXCR, keeping a single row per CDR3 protein. The table shows roughly 250,000 distinct CDR3 sequences, with around 8% occurring only once. Sequencing was performed on PBMCs, mostly from graft donor cells, taken 180 days after TCRalphabeta/CD19-depleted stem cell transplant. The chain joins TRBV3-1 to TRBJ2-2; D is tentatively TRBD1 or TRBD2 (5 bases each). The TCR sequence derives from a male patient younger than 18 who had a stem cell transplant for acute lymphoblastic leukemia, so the T cells may come from the graft donor. CDR3: CASSHGGAGELFF. Written as DNA, the CDR3 is TGTGCCAGCAGCCATGGGGGAGCCGGGGAGCTGTTTTTT.